The clone carrying this T cell receptor (beta chain) was counted many times. What it binds is unknown. The data were taken from a study of T-cell memory formation after mild COVID-19. Study details: TCR clusters were mostly confined to one donor each.

cDNA libraries for TCR alpha and TCR beta, carrying sample barcodes and UMIs, came from 5'RACE with constant-segment primers. TCRdb re-called the 5' RACE reads through MiXCR, storing one row per CDR3 protein. This repertoire shows 450,000 to 650,000 distinct CDR3 sequences, less than 25% found once; its top ten account for about 8.2%. The CDR3 loop spans 12 amino acids. Trimming pared 3 bases from V and 4 bases from J, leaving 3 bases between. Germline assignment: CDR1 SGHAT and CDR2 FQNNGV. Study-level points and caveats: Cross-reactive memory seemingly joined, as some responding clones were found in pre-infection memory. In second-wave clones peaking day 37, SARS-CoV-2 specificity remained unconfirmed.

The sequencing input was PBMCs or a T cell subset sorted from them (not recorded which). This chain connects TRBV11-2 to TRBJ2-2; D ambiguous. The origin of this receptor is an adult woman who had mild COVID-19 (a few samples of this study predate the infection). Cell type and time point are not known. CDR3 coding DNA: TGTGCCAGCAGCTTTCTCACCGGGGAGCTGTTTTTT. Translating it yields CASSFLTGELFF.